These T cell receptor beta chains were read from a single sample in a study of regulatory T cells in long-lasting Graves disease. TCRdb called the multiplex PCR reads again in MiXCR, with one record for every CDR3 protein. The top ten clones hold around an eighth of a sample with roughly 400,000 distinct CDR3 sequences, about 21% of them seen once. The source material was peripheral blood mononuclear cells (PBMCs), sampled when the disease was refractory, from a patient treated with antithyroid drugs. The receptors here all came from a female donor with Graves disease. Both conserved end residues are part of each CDR3. A D gene is named only where the DNA matches it firmly. The listing skips clone size in some rows; elsewhere it reads once, few, many or a size class.

J gene: TRBJ1-1
D gene: TRBD1
V gene: TRBV20-1
clone size: many
CDR3 DNA: TGCAGTGCTTCCCGGGACAGCCTGAACACTGAAGCTTTCTTT
CDR3 protein: CSASRDSLNTEAFF

J gene: TRBJ1-6
D gene: TRBD1
V gene: TRBV10-2
clone size: -
CDR3 DNA: TGCGCCAGCAGCAATACAGGGGCCAATTCACCCCTCCACTTT
CDR3 protein: CASSNTGANSPLHF

J gene: TRBJ2-7
D gene: -
V gene: TRBV11-2
clone size: many
CDR3 DNA: TGTGCCAGCAGCGTCGGGATCGTGAGCTCCTACGAGCAGTACTTC
CDR3 protein: CASSVGIVSSYEQYF

J gene: TRBJ1-1
D gene: TRBD1
V gene: TRBV2
clone size: many
CDR3 DNA: TGTGCCAGCAGGGACAGGGCCATCAACACTGAAGCTTTCTTT
CDR3 protein: CASRDRAINTEAFF

J gene: TRBJ1-1
D gene: -
V gene: TRBV19
clone size: -
CDR3 DNA: TGTGCCAGTAGTCCAAAGGTGGGGCGGCGTACTGAAGCTTTCTTT
CDR3 protein: CASSPKVGRRTEAFF

J gene: TRBJ1-6
D gene: -
V gene: TRBV7-2
clone size: -
CDR3 DNA: TGTGCCAGCAGTTCCGGAGGTCGGGGTTCACCCCTCCACTTT
CDR3 protein: CASSSGGRGSPLHF

J gene: TRBJ1-1
D gene: -
V gene: TRBV6-1
clone size: few
CDR3 DNA: TGTGCCAGCGAATACAATGAAGCTTTCTTT
CDR3 protein: CASEYNEAFF

J gene: TRBJ1-5
D gene: -
V gene: TRBV6-2/TRBV6-3
clone size: many
CDR3 DNA: TGTGCCAGCGGTACCCCCCGGGGTAGCAATCAGCCCCAGCATTTT
CDR3 protein: CASGTPRGSNQPQHF

J gene: TRBJ1-4
D gene: -
V gene: TRBV6-1
clone size: many
CDR3 DNA: TGTGCCAGCAGCGGACAGTATGAAAAACTGTTTTTT
CDR3 protein: CASSGQYEKLFF

J gene: TRBJ1-5
D gene: -
V gene: TRBV28
clone size: many
CDR3 DNA: TGTGCCAGCAGTTTAAGTCCAAGTCAGCCCCAGCATTTT
CDR3 protein: CASSLSPSQPQHF